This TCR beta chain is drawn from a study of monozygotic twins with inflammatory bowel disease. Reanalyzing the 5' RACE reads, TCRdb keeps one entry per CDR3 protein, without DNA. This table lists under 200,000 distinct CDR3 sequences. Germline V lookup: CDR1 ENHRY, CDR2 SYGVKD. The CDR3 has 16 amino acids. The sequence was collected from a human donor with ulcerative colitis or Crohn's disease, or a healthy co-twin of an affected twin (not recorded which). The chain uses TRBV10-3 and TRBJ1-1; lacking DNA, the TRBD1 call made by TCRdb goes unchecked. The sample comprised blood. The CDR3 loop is CAIGMSFQGSGTEAFF.